This is a list of T cell receptor beta chains from one sample in a study of blood T cell repertoires in COVID-19. Repertoires were generated with immunoSEQ multiplex PCR, while TCRdb's copy carries only in-frame clones and drops some. The sample lists over 150,000 clones; over 70% were seen once. The sequenced sample consisted of peripheral blood. The receptors here all came from a woman aged 55-69 years with acute or convalescent COVID-19. The CDR3 runs from the conserved cysteine through the conserved F or W. The D gene is left open where the match is weak. Expanded clones are given a class, and other clones once, few, many or no size at all.

V,D,size,J,DNA,CDR3
TRBV7-9,-,-,TRBJ1-6,TGTGCCAGCAGCCTAGAACAGTTTAATTCACCCCTCCACTTT,CASSLEQFNSPLHF
TRBV7-9,TRBD2,-,TRBJ2-3,TGTGCCAGCAGCATTCGACTAGCGGGACAACAAACAGATACGCAGTATTTT,CASSIRLAGQQTDTQYF
TRBV5-1,TRBD2,-,TRBJ2-1,TGCGCCAGCAGCAAAGGGACTAGCGGGGGGGCGAGTGAGCAGTTCTTC,CASSKGTSGGASEQFF
TRBV7-9,TRBD1,-,TRBJ2-5,TGTGCCAGCAGCTACGACAGGGGAAGGGAAGAGACCCAGTACTTC,CASSYDRGREETQYF
TRBV5-1,TRBD1,-,TRBJ1-2,TGCGCCAGCAGCCCGGGACAGGTAGTGGCTGGCTACACCTTC,CASSPGQVVAGYTF
TRBV6-2/TRBV6-3,-,-,TRBJ1-1,TGTGCCAGCAGTTACTGGATTTCAGGGTTGAACACTGAAGCTTTCTTT,CASSYWISGLNTEAFF
TRBV9,-,once,TRBJ1-2,TGTGCCAGCAGCGCCCGGACATTAAACTATGGCTACACCTTC,CASSARTLNYGYTF
TRBV7-9,-,-,TRBJ2-7,TGTGCCAGCAGCTTATCGCAGGTACCTTCCTACGAGCAGTACTTC,CASSLSQVPSYEQYF
TRBV11-2,-,-,TRBJ2-3,TGTGCCAGCAAACAGGGTGGGGCAGATACGCAGTATTTT,CASKQGGADTQYF
TRBV3-1/TRBV3-2,TRBD1,-,TRBJ1-5,TGTGCCAGCAGTGGACAGGACAATCAGCCCCAGCATTTT,CASSGQDNQPQHF
TRBV11-1,-,-,TRBJ1-1,TGTGCCAGCAGCTTAGAGGAGGGCCTTGAAGCTTTCTTT,CASSLEEGLEAFF
TRBV27,TRBD2,-,TRBJ2-1,TGTGCCAGCAGTCCGCGACTAGCGGGGGGATACAATGAGCAGTTCTTC,CASSPRLAGGYNEQFF
TRBV30,-,-,TRBJ1-2,TGTGCCTGGAGTAGGCTGGGGGAGGGGGGCTACACCTTC,CAWSRLGEGGYTF
TRBV14,-,-,TRBJ1-1,TGTGCCAGCAGCCAAGAGATCCCAGCTGAAGCTTTCTTT,CASSQEIPAEAFF
TRBV5-1,TRBD1,once,TRBJ1-2,TGCGCCAGCAGCCGGGGACAGGGGGTCTTTGGCTACACCTTC,CASSRGQGVFGYTF
TRBV30,-,-,TRBJ2-7,TGTGCCGGCACCTACAGGTACGAGCAGTACTTC,CAGTYRYEQYF
TRBV7-7,-,few,TRBJ1-3,TGTGCTAGCAGCTTAAGTCTCGGGTCTGGAAACACCATATATTTT,CASSLSLGSGNTIYF
TRBV5-4,-,-,TRBJ1-2,TGTGCCAGCAGCTTGGGGGCTGGGACATGGAGCTATGGCTACACCTTC,CASSLGAGTWSYGYTF
TRBV6-2/TRBV6-3,-,-,TRBJ2-7,TGTGCCAGCAGTCAAAGGCAGGGGTCCCTCCCTTACGAGCAGTACTTC,CASSQRQGSLPYEQYF
TRBV5-1,TRBD2,-,TRBJ2-7,TGCGCCAGCAGCTTGGGGGGCGGGGGGGCCTACGAGCAGTACTTC,CASSLGGGGAYEQYF
TRBV11-1,TRBD1,-,TRBJ2-4,TGTGCCAGCAGCTACGGAGGGACAGGGGGCCACATTCAGTACTTC,CASSYGGTGGHIQYF
TRBV19,-,-,TRBJ1-2,TGTGCCAGTAGCCCCTCACCCCAGTCCTATGGCTACACCTTC,CASSPSPQSYGYTF
TRBV21-1,-,-,TRBJ2-5,TGTGCCAGCAGCGTACCGGGACAGGGGTTCCAAGAGACCCAGTACTTC,CASSVPGQGFQETQYF
TRBV5-1,-,many,TRBJ1-2,TGCGCCAGCAGCTTGGCCCAGGATGGCTACACCTTC,CASSLAQDGYTF
TRBV3-1/TRBV3-2,TRBD1,-,TRBJ1-2,TGTGCCAGCAGCCTAAACCCACCCGGGACAGGGGCGACTAACTATGGCTACACCTTC,CASSLNPPGTGATNYGYTF
TRBV24-1,TRBD1,-,TRBJ2-5,TGTGCCACCAGTGATCGGACAGGGAGGGAGACCCAGTACTTC,CATSDRTGRETQYF
TRBV6-2/TRBV6-3,TRBD1,-,TRBJ1-5,TGTGCCAGCAGCAAGGACAGGGTGCAGCCCCAGCATTTT,CASSKDRVQPQHF
TRBV27,-,-,TRBJ1-1,TGTGCCAGCAGTCATATCAGGGTCATGAACACTGAAGCTTTCTTT,CASSHIRVMNTEAFF
TRBV4-2,TRBD2,-,TRBJ2-1,TGTGCCAGCACCCATAATGCGGGGGGGGCCTACAATGAGCAGTTCTTC,CASTHNAGGAYNEQFF
TRBV9,TRBD2,-,TRBJ2-7,TGTGCCAGCAGCGTGACGTACGGGAGGGAGCAGTACTTC,CASSVTYGREQYF
TRBV11-2,TRBD1,-,TRBJ1-6,TGTGCCAGCAGCCCTCGACAGGGGTGGAATTCACCCCTCCACTTT,CASSPRQGWNSPLHF
TRBV19,-,few,TRBJ1-6,TGTGCCAGTAGAGATGTACTTAATTCACCCCTCCACTTT,CASRDVLNSPLHF
TRBV7-2,-,once,TRBJ1-5,TGTGCCAGCAGCTTAGCGCTACCTGGGGGGCAGCCCCAGCATTTT,CASSLALPGGQPQHF
TRBV4-1,-,-,TRBJ1-5,TGCGCCAGCAGCCAAGATCAGGGCAGGGATCAGCCCCAGCATTTT,CASSQDQGRDQPQHF
TRBV5-4,TRBD1,few,TRBJ1-4,TGTGCCAGCAGCTTGGGTGGGACAGGGAATAATGAAAAACTGTTTTTT,CASSLGGTGNNEKLFF
TRBV11-2,-,-,TRBJ1-2,TGTGCCAGCAGCCTAGACGGGGGATACTATGGCTACACCTTC,CASSLDGGYYGYTF
TRBV19,TRBD2,-,TRBJ2-3,TGTGCCAGTAGTTTTACTAGCGGGGGGGCGTCAGATACGCAGTATTTT,CASSFTSGGASDTQYF
TRBV30,-,-,TRBJ1-2,TGTGCCTGGAGTAAAGGGCAGGGAGGTGACTATGGCTACACCTTC,CAWSKGQGGDYGYTF
TRBV19,-,-,TRBJ1-5,TGTGCCAGTAGTATTTACGGCAGGGCGGCTCAGCCCCAGCATTTT,CASSIYGRAAQPQHF
TRBV5-1,TRBD1,-,TRBJ1-1,TGCGCCAGCAGCTCGACAGGGGGGGTTACTGAAGCTTTCTTT,CASSSTGGVTEAFF
TRBV7-6,TRBD1,-,TRBJ1-3,TGTGCCAGCAGCTTAGGGCCAGGGACAGCTGGAAACACCATATATTTT,CASSLGPGTAGNTIYF
TRBV2,-,-,TRBJ2-7,TGTGCCAGCAGTGGATTAGGGGGCTACGAGCAGTACTTC,CASSGLGGYEQYF
TRBV6-2/TRBV6-3,TRBD2,-,TRBJ2-5,TGTGCCAGCAGTTACTCCCAGCGGGGCCCGTACTTC,CASSYSQRGPYF
TRBV2,-,-,TRBJ1-1,TGTGCCAGCAGTGAAGACACGAACACTGAAGCTTTCTTT,CASSEDTNTEAFF
TRBV29-1,-,-,TRBJ1-2,TGCAGCGTTGTCCGAGACAGGTCCTATGGCTACACCTTC,CSVVRDRSYGYTF
TRBV5-6,TRBD1,-,TRBJ2-5,TGTGCCAGCAGCTCAGGACAGGGGGCTCGTTCAACGGAGACCCAGTACTTC,CASSSGQGARSTETQYF
TRBV28,-,once,TRBJ1-5,TGTGCCAGCAGTGGGCAGACGCCAAATCAGCCCCAGCATTTT,CASSGQTPNQPQHF
TRBV6-2/TRBV6-3,-,-,TRBJ2-4,TGTGCCAGCAGTTCCCCAGGGGTAGCCAAAAACATTCAGTACTTC,CASSSPGVAKNIQYF
TRBV28,TRBD1,-,TRBJ1-2,TGTGCCAGCAGTCCGGCCGGGGGACAGGGGGCGAGTGGCTACACCTTC,CASSPAGGQGASGYTF
TRBV7-9,-,-,TRBJ2-7,TGTGCCAGCAGCTTCGACAGGTCTAAAGCCGAGCAGTACTTC,CASSFDRSKAEQYF